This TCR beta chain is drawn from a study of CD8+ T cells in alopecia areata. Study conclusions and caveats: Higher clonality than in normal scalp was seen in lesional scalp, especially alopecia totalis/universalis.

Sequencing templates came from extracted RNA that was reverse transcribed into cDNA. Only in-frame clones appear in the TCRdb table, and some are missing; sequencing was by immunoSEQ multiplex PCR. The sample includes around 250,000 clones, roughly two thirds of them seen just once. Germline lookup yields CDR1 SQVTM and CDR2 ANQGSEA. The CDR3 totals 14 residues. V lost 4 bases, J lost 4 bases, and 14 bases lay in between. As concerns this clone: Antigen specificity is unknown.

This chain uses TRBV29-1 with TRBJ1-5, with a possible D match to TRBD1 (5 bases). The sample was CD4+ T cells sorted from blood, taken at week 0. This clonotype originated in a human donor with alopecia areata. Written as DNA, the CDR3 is TGCAGCGTTGGAGACGACAGTCCTAATCAGCCCCAGCATTTT. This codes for CSVGDDSPNQPQHF.